Below are 21 T cell receptor beta chains sequenced from a single sample in a study of response to subunit inactivated influenza vaccine. TCRdb fed the RT-PCR reads into MiXCR, producing one record per CDR3 protein. The table includes hundreds of thousands of distinct CDR3 sequences, roughly 15% detected once. Source: PBMCs from blood, taken less than 15 days before vaccination. Every receptor here comes from a man in his fifties who received an inactivated influenza vaccine.

The chain is built from TRBV24-1 and TRBJ1-2; D unresolved. The V end lost 6 bases, the J end lost 0 bases, and 10 bases lay between the germline ends. Germline loops: CDR1 KGHDR, CDR2 SFDVKD. The CDR3 extends over 14 amino acids. In DNA, the CDR3 is TGTGCCACCAGTCCCTCGGGTACTAACTATGGCTACACCTTC. Protein product: CATSPSGTNYGYTF.

This clonotype was found a few times. This rearrangement joins TRBV4-1 to TRBJ2-7; 8 bases are shared with TRBD2. The CDR3 is 16 amino acids. The trim removed 3 bases at V and 5 bases at J, leaving 12 bases unmatched. From germline, CDR1 is MGHRA and CDR2 YSYEKL. CDR3 DNA: TGCGCCAGCAGCCACAACCCTACTAGCGGAAGCGACGAGCAGTACTTC. Translating it yields CASSHNPTSGSDEQYF.

The chain links TRBV4-1 to TRBJ2-3; 10 bases are shared with TRBD2. The germline CDR1 and CDR2 sequences are MGHRA and YSYEKL. The junction had 7 bases not matched to a gene; V was cut back by 1 base and J by 6 bases. This CDR3 is 16 amino acids long. The CDR3 DNA reads as TGCGCCAGCAGCCAAGTTGAGCGGGGGGGCCCCGATACGCAGTATTTT. Protein product: CASSQVERGGPDTQYF.

The V and J genes are TRBV5-1 and TRBJ2-5; D is perhaps TRBD1 (6 bases). Germline CDR1 reads SGHRS; CDR2 reads YFSETQ. With 0 bases removed from V and 5 bases from J, the gap between germline ends came to 14 bases. This CDR3 is built from 15 residues. CDR3 sequence (DNA): TGCGCCAGCAGCTTGGCCGCCAGGGGTGGCGAGACCCAGTACTTC. Protein sequence: CASSLAARGGETQYF.

The rearrangement joins TRBV5-1 to TRBJ1-1, with TRBD1 matching over 9 bases. V lost 3 bases to trimming and J lost 5 bases; unmatched junction nucleotides: 5. The CDR3 sequence is 14 residues long. Germline V gene data show CDR1 as SGHRS and CDR2 as YFSETQ. CDR3 protein: CASSSGTGQTEAFF. The CDR3, as DNA: TGCGCCAGCAGCTCCGGGACAGGGCAAACTGAAGCTTTCTTT. Full variable domain (rest looked up from reference TRBV5-1 and TRBJ1-1): KAGVTQTPRYLIKTRGQQVTLSCSPISGHRSVSWYQQTPGQGLQFLFEYFSETQRNKGNFPGRFSGRQFSNSRSEMNVSTLELGDSALYLCASSSGTGQTEAFFGQGTRLTVV.

The V and J genes are TRBV6-5 and TRBJ1-6; D remains ambiguous. With 2 bases removed from V and 10 bases from J, the gap between germline ends came to 15 bases. Looked up from germline, CDR1 is MNHEY and CDR2 is SVGAGI. The CDR3 runs 15 residues. DNA for the CDR3: TGTGCCAGCAGTTACGGTCATCCCGGGCCCTCACCCCTCCACTTT. Its translation is CASSYGHPGPSPLHF.

This clonotype was seen more than once but under ten times. The chain recombines TRBV3-1 with TRBJ2-7; D is ambiguous. Trimming pared 4 bases from V and 6 bases from J, leaving 22 bases between. This CDR3 is 16 amino acids long. The germline CDR1 and CDR2 sequences are LGHDT and YNNKEL (reference sequence). The CDR3 region has the DNA TGTGCCAGCAGCCCAGCCCGAGGCCAGACCCTTGGCGAGCAGTACTTC. Its translation is CASSPARGQTLGEQYF.

This sequence joins TRBV10-3 and TRBJ2-6, with a possible D match to TRBD1 (5 bases). The CDR3 covers 18 residues. Germline loops: CDR1 ENHRY, CDR2 SYGVKD. Trimming removed 9 bases from V and 2 bases from J, with 23 bases in between. The CDR3 loop reads CAIAPGHQGRTGANVLTF. The CDR3 region has the DNA TGTGCCATAGCCCCAGGACATCAGGGTCGTACTGGGGCCAACGTCCTGACTTTC.

The genes are TRBV29-1 and TRBJ1-1; the match to TRBD1 covers 7 bases. Germline-derived CDR1 and CDR2 are SQVTM and ANQGSEA. The CDR3 extends over 13 amino acids. V lost 5 bases to trimming and J lost 1 base; unmatched junction nucleotides: 4. The CDR3 loop is CSVSGQSNTEAFF. CDR3 bases: TGCAGCGTTTCGGGACAGTCGAACACTGAAGCTTTCTTT.

This clonotype was seen a few times. The chain links TRBV20-1 to TRBJ1-1, with 7 bases that match TRBD1. The V and J ends lost 6 bases and 4 bases, in that order; junction bases with no gene match: 11. This CDR3 contains 14 residues. Germline V gene sequence: CDR1 DFQATT, CDR2 SNEGSKA (reference sequence). The CDR3 DNA follows: TGCAGTGCACGACAGGGCCCCTTGTTCACTGAAGCTTTCTTT. It yields the protein CSARQGPLFTEAFF.

This clonotype was recorded at least ten times. The chain recombines TRBV12-3 or TRBV12-4 with TRBJ2-3; a weak D match, TRBD2 (6 bases). Trimming removed 6 bases at V and 2 bases at J, with 18 bases between. The length of the CDR3 is 16 residues. CDR3 sequence (DNA): TGTGCCAGCAGGGTCTTCGGGGGTACCTCCACAGATACGCAGTATTTT. Translation: CASRVFGGTSTDTQYF.

Only a few counts were recorded for this clonotype. The J gene is TRBJ2-1, the V gene TRBV20-1; 7 bases align to TRBD2. The CDR3 length is 17 residues. Trimming at V came to 3 bases and at J to 4 bases, leaving 15 bases not matched to a gene. The germline CDR1 and CDR2 sequences are DFQATT and SNEGSKA (reference sequence). The CDR3 spells CSASRLAAVPKYNEQFF. Written as DNA, the CDR3 is TGCAGTGCTAGTAGGCTAGCGGCAGTTCCCAAGTACAATGAGCAGTTCTTC.

This chain connects TRBV5-1 to TRBJ2-5, with D possibly TRBD2 on 6 matching bases. The length of the CDR3 is 15 residues. CDR1 SGHRS and CDR2 YFSETQ come from the germline V gene. V lost 4 bases and J lost 2, with 15 bases in between. CDR3 sequence reads: CASSPRLEQQETQYF. DNA of the CDR3: TGCGCCAGCAGCCCCCGACTAGAACAACAAGAGACCCAGTACTTC.

This clonotype was seen at least ten times. V and J are TRBV10-3 and TRBJ2-2, with 8 bases matching TRBD2. The CDR3 runs 16 residues. From germline, CDR1 is ENHRY and CDR2 SYGVKD. With V trimmed by 4 bases and J by 2 bases, 6 bases remained unmatched. CDR3 bases: TGTGCCATCAGTGTCTCAGCGGGGGCCAACACCGGGGAGCTGTTTTTT. As protein: CAISVSAGANTGELFF.

CDR3 nucleotides: TGTGCCAGCAGTTTATCATTGTGGTCACCCAAGGGTGAGCAGTTCTTC. It codes for CASSLSLWSPKGEQFF. The chain employs TRBV27 and TRBJ2-1; no clear D gene. CDR1 MNHEY and CDR2 SMNVEV come from the germline V gene (reference sequence). The CDR3 runs 16 residues. Trimming stripped 0 bases from V and 9 bases from J, with 18 bases between.

In this sample, this clonotype turned up many times. The gene calls are TRBV5-6 and TRBJ2-6; D ambiguous. Germline V gives CDR1 SGHDT, CDR2 YYEEEE. The CDR3 is 14 residues long. V was cut by 2 bases and J by 3 bases, with 6 bases left in between. The CDR3 nucleotides are TGTGCCAGCAGCTTTATAGGTGGGGCCAACGTCCTGACTTTC. Protein sequence: CASSFIGGANVLTF.

The J gene is TRBJ2-5, the V gene TRBV14; weak D call: TRBD1 (5 bases). The germline CDR1 and CDR2 sequences are SGHDN and FVKESK. This CDR3 is built from 13 residues. Trimming shortened V by 4 bases and J by 5 bases, and 11 bases separated the two germline ends. The CDR3 region has the DNA TGTGCCAGCAGCCCAGGGTTTTGGGAGACCCAGTACTTC. Amino acids: CASSPGFWETQYF.

This clonotype was seen only a few times. The rearrangement joins TRBV2 to TRBJ2-5, with D tentatively TRBD1 (6 bases). This CDR3 is 14 amino acids long. The germline V gene encodes CDR1 SNHLY and CDR2 FYNNEI. V shed 2 bases and J shed 5 bases, with 12 bases lying between them. The CDR3 nucleotides are TGTGCCAGCAGTGAATTAGTACAGGGCGAGACCCAGTACTTC. It specifies CASSELVQGETQYF.

The chain links TRBV29-1 to TRBJ2-5, with D uncertain. The CDR3 is 10 residues long. Trimming removed 6 bases from V and 5 bases from J, with 7 bases in between. The germline gives CDR1 SQVTM, CDR2 ANQGSEA. Written as DNA, the CDR3 is TGCAGCGTACTGTGGGAGACCCAGTACTTC. As protein: CSVLWETQYF.

This clonotype showed up many times. This sequence joins TRBV5-1 and TRBJ2-7; TRBD2 matches at 9 bases. V lost 0 bases, J lost 2 bases, and 9 bases stayed unmatched. Germline V gene sequence: CDR1 SGHRS, CDR2 YFSETQ. This CDR3 comprises 17 residues. CDR3 DNA sequence: TGCGCCAGCAGCTTGGTGGGCGCGACTAGCGGAACCTACGAGCAGTACTTC. Translation: CASSLVGATSGTYEQYF.

This clonotype was seen repeatedly, ten times or more. The genes are TRBV29-1 and TRBJ2-1; D perhaps matches TRBD2 (7 bases). The germline V gene encodes CDR1 SQVTM and CDR2 ANQGSEA. With 2 bases removed from V and 6 bases from J, the gap between germline ends came to 11 bases. The CDR3 totals 13 residues. Here the CDR3 DNA reads TGCAGCGTTGAAAAGGGGGGGTTCAATGAGCAGTTCTTC. It specifies CSVEKGGFNEQFF.